This record concerns one T cell receptor beta chain sequence. Its antigen is as yet unknown. The data are from a study of cytomegalovirus exposure and HLA in healthy donors. Across the whole study: In terms of ancestry, the Caucasian-associated cluster contained roughly 80% of the roughly 400 genotyped donors.

The study, taken as a whole, reports: A few CMV-associated chains were confirmed in vitro to be specific for CMV antigens. The study labeled under 200 TCR beta chains cytomegalovirus-associated. An observed cluster of highly shared sequence variants was recorded as a likely sequencing artifact.

This CDR3 contains 14 residues. Germline CDR1 MNHEY, CDR2 SVGAGI. V gave up 8 bases and J gave up 3 bases; unmatched junction bases: 9. The primer mix had 60 Vbeta and 13 Jbeta primers. Method: immunoSEQ multiplex PCR; TCRdb's copy keeps in-frame clones and lacks some. The sample consists of some 150,000 clones, 60% to 80% of them appearing once. Input material: PBMCs. The V call is TRBV6-5, the J call TRBJ2-7, with 8 positions matching TRBD2. This clonotype originated in a man in his sixties in good health and CMV-seronegative. The CDR3, as DNA: TGTGCCAGCCAGACGCGGGGGACTAGCTACGAGCAGTACTTC. This sequence encodes CASQTRGTSYEQYF.